The 17 T cell receptor beta chains below were found in one sample sequenced in a study of response to subunit inactivated influenza vaccine. From the RT-PCR reads, TCRdb called clonotypes with MiXCR, one entry per CDR3 protein. The sample records approximately 700,000 distinct CDR3 sequences, less than 20% being singletons. The source was PBMCs from blood, collected 11 to 12 days after vaccination. These receptors came from a man aged 45 to 65 who received an inactivated influenza vaccine.

This clonotype was observed a handful of times. The rearrangement joins TRBV7-2 to TRBJ2-5; 9 nucleotides line up with TRBD2. The CDR3 has 15 residues. The J segment lost 5 bases and the V segment lost 5 bases, leaving 9 bases of the junction unmatched. Germline CDR1 SGHTA, CDR2 FQGNSA. CDR3 DNA sequence: TGTGCCAGCAGCAGCCGTGGCGGGAGGGCTGAGACCCAGTACTTC. As protein: CASSSRGGRAETQYF.

The sample holds a few counts of this clonotype. The chain carries TRBV7-2 and TRBJ1-2, with D perhaps matching TRBD1 (6 bases). Trimming cost V 3 bases and J 5 bases, with 10 bases left between them. The CDR3 loop spans 13 amino acids. Germline V gives CDR1 SGHTA, CDR2 FQGNSA. As DNA, the CDR3 is TGTGCCAGCAGCTTTCAGGGGAGATATGGCTACACCTTC. It is translated as CASSFQGRYGYTF.

This clonotype was observed a handful of times. The rearrangement joins TRBV20-1 to TRBJ1-2, with TRBD1 identical over 9 bases. J was trimmed by 2 bases and V by 2 bases; bases with no gene match: 3. The CDR3 runs to 14 residues. Germline CDR1 DFQATT, CDR2 SNEGSKA (reference sequence). The CDR3 DNA follows: TGCAGTGCTAGATCCGGACAGGGGAACTATGGCTACACCTTC. It translates to CSARSGQGNYGYTF.

This clonotype showed up just a few times. The chain carries TRBV7-9 and TRBJ1-5; D is perhaps TRBD1 (5 bases). The CDR3 is 15 amino acids. Per the germline V gene, CDR1 is SEHNR and CDR2 is FQNEAQ (reference sequence). The V end was cut by 4 bases, the J end by 4 bases, with 14 bases between. The CDR3 nucleotides are TGTGCCAGCAGCTCTGGGCCAGGGACGAATCAGCCCCAGCATTTT. This gives the protein CASSSGPGTNQPQHF.

A few counts support this clonotype. This chain links TRBV7-8 with TRBJ2-7; unclear D gene. The CDR3 has 13 residues. Germline-derived CDR1 and CDR2 are SGHVS and FQNEAQ. Trimming took 1 base from V and 3 from J, leaving 7 bases between them. This CDR3 reads CASSLDTDYEQYF. CDR3 in DNA: TGTGCCAGCAGCTTAGACACCGACTACGAGCAGTACTTC.

This clonotype was counted ten times or more. The CDR3 DNA reads TGTGCCAGCAGCCTTAGCGGGAGCACCTACAATGAGCAGTTCTTC. This encodes CASSLSGSTYNEQFF. The chain carries TRBV27 and TRBJ2-1, with 9 bases matching TRBD2. From germline, CDR1 is MNHEY and CDR2 SMNVEV (reference sequence). The length of the CDR3 is 15 residues. The J segment lost 2 bases and the V segment lost 6 bases, leaving 5 bases of the junction unmatched.

Many counts were recorded for this clonotype. For the CDR3, the DNA is TGTGCCAGCAGGGCTGACAGGGACATATACTACAATGAGCAGTTCTTC. Its translation is CASRADRDIYYNEQFF. V is TRBV12-3 or TRBV12-4 and J is TRBJ2-1, with TRBD1 identical over 7 bases. Germline trimming cut 6 bases from V and 3 bases from J; bases unmatched to any gene: 11. The CDR3 loop spans 16 amino acids.

The chain couples TRBV28 to TRBJ2-7, with 8 bases identical to TRBD1. CDR1 is MDHEN, CDR2 SYDVKM, per germline. Trimming removed 4 bases from V and 2 bases from J; junction bases left unmatched: 7. The CDR3 length is 15 residues. The DNA of the CDR3 is TGTGCCAGCAGTTCATCGGGACAGGTCACCTACGAGCAGTACTTC. Its translation is CASSSSGQVTYEQYF.

The chain couples TRBV7-2 to TRBJ1-1; D may be TRBD1 (6 bases). Trimming took 2 bases from V and 1 from J, leaving 11 bases between them. The CDR3 extends over 15 amino acids. Per germline, CDR1 SGHTA and CDR2 FQGNSA. The CDR3 sequence: CASSLLGTRNTEAFF. CDR3 DNA: TGTGCCAGCAGCTTACTGGGGACACGGAACACTGAAGCTTTCTTT.

The sample holds a few counts of this clonotype. The chain recombines TRBV7-9 with TRBJ2-7, with no clear D. V was clipped by 3 bases and J by 0 bases, with 12 bases between them. This CDR3 contains 15 residues. Per germline, CDR1 SEHNR and CDR2 FQNEAQ (reference sequence). CDR3 loop: CASSFFPSSSYEQYF. CDR3 bases: TGTGCCAGCAGCTTCTTCCCATCCTCCTCCTACGAGCAGTACTTC.

This clonotype showed up many times. J is TRBJ2-3 and V is TRBV2, with TRBD1 as a possible D gene (7 bases). Germline V lookup: CDR1 SNHLY, CDR2 FYNNEI. V was clipped by 7 bases and J by 4 bases, with 18 bases between them. This CDR3 is 15 amino acids long. The CDR3 is CASTGRTGLPDTQYF. Written as DNA, the CDR3 is TGTGCCAGCACGGGGAGGACAGGACTCCCAGATACGCAGTATTTT.

This clonotype was seen more than once but under ten times. V gene TRBV12-3 or TRBV12-4 combines with J gene TRBJ2-5; D is possibly TRBD1 (6 bases). Trimming removed 5 bases from V and 6 bases from J, with 13 bases in between. The CDR3 runs to 13 residues. DNA of the CDR3: TGTGCCAGCAGTCCCAGTACAGGGCAGACCCAGTACTTC. It is translated as CASSPSTGQTQYF.

This chain joins TRBV4-3 and TRBJ2-7, with D perhaps matching TRBD1 (6 bases). The CDR3 has 15 residues. Trimming left V 1 base short and J 3 bases short, with 13 bases between. The V gene's germline CDR1 is LGHNA and CDR2 YSLEER. CDR3 nucleotide sequence: TGCGCCAGCAGCCAAGTTCCAGGGGTTGGCTACGAGCAGTACTTC. Its translation: CASSQVPGVGYEQYF.

The genes are TRBV20-1 and TRBJ2-7; 10 bases match TRBD1. The CDR3 length is 11 residues. The germline V gene has CDR1 DFQATT and CDR2 SNEGSKA (reference sequence). Trimming at V came to 6 bases and at J to 10 bases, leaving 6 bases not matched to a gene. CDR3 residues: CSAADRGFQYF. CDR3 DNA: TGCAGTGCAGCGGACAGGGGGTTTCAGTACTTC.

The chain employs TRBV6-2 or TRBV6-3 and TRBJ2-7; no reliable D call. V was pared by 4 bases and J by 1 base, with 8 bases between. The germline gives CDR1 MNHEY, CDR2 SVGEGT. The CDR3 runs 13 residues. CDR3 in amino acids: CASSFSLSYEQYF. CDR3 sequence (DNA): TGTGCCAGCAGTTTCAGTCTGTCCTACGAGCAGTACTTC.

This clonotype has a handful of counts. The chain couples TRBV7-9 to TRBJ1-5; D is uncertain. This CDR3 comprises 15 residues. The V end lost 4 bases, the J end lost 0 bases, and 10 bases lay between the germline ends. From germline, CDR1 is SEHNR and CDR2 FQNEAQ (reference sequence). This CDR3 reads CASSSEQFSNQPQHF. DNA for the CDR3: TGTGCCAGCAGCTCGGAGCAGTTTAGCAATCAGCCCCAGCATTTT.

This clonotype was detected many times. V usage is TRBV5-1 and J usage is TRBJ2-3; 9 nucleotides align to TRBD1. This CDR3 contains 16 residues. CDR1 SGHRS and CDR2 YFSETQ come from the germline V gene. V gave up 4 bases and J gave up 1 base; unmatched junction bases: 7. CDR3 bases: TGCGCCAGCAGCGTAGGACAGGGGTCTCGCACAGATACGCAGTATTTT. Translating it yields CASSVGQGSRTDTQYF.